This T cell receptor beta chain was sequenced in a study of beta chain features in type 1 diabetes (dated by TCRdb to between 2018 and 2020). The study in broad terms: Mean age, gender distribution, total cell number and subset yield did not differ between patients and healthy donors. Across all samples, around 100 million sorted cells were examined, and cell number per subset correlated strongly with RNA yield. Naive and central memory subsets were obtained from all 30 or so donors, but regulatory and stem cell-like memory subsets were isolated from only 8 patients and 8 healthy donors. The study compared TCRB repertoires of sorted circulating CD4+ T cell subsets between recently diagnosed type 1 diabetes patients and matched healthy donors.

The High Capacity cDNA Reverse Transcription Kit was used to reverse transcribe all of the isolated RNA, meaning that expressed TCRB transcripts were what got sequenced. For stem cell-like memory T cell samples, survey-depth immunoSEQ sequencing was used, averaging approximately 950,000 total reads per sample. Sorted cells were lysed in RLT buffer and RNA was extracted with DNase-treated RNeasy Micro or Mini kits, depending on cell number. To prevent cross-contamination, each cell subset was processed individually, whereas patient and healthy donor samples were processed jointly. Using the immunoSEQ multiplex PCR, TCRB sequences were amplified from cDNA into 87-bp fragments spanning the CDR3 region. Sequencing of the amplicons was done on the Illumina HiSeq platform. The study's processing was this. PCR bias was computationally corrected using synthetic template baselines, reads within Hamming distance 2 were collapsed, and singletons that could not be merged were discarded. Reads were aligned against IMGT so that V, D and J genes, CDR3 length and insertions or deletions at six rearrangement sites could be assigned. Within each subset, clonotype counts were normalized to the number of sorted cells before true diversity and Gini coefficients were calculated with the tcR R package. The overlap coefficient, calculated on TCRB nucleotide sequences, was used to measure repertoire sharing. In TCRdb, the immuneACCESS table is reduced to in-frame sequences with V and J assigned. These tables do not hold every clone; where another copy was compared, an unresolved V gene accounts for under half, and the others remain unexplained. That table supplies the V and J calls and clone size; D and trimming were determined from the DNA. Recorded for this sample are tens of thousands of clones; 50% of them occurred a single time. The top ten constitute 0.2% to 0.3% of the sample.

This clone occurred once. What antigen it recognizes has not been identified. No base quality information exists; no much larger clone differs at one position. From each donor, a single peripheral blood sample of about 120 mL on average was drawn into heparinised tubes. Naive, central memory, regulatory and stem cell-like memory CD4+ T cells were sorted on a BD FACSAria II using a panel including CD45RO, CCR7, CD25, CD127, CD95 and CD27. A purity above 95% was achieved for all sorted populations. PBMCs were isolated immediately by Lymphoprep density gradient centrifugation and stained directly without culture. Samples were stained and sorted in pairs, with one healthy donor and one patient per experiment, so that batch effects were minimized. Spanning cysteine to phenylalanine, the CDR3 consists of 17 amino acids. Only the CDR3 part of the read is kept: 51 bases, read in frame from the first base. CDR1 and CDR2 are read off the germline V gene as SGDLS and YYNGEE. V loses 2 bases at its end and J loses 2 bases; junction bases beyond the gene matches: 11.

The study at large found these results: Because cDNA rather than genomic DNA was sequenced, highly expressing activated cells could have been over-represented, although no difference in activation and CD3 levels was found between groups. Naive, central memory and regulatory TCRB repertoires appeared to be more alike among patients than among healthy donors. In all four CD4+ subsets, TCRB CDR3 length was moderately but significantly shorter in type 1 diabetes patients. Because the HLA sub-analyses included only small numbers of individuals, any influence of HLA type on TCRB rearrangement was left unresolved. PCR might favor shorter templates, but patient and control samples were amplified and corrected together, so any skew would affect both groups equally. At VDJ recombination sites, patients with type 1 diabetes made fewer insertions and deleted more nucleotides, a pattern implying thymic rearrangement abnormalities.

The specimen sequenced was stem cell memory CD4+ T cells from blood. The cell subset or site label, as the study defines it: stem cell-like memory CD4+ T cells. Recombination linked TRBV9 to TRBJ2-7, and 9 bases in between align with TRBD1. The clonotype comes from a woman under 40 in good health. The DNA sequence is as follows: TGTGCCAGCAGCGTCGGTTCCGGGACAGGGCTTGCCTACGAGCAGTACTTC. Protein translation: CASSVGSGTGLAYEQYF.